This T cell receptor beta chain was captured in a study of shared clonotypes between healthy human individuals. Findings and limits, study-wide: Only blood was sampled; tissue repertoires likely differ.

Only in-frame clones appear in the TCRdb table, and some are missing; sequencing was by immunoSEQ multiplex PCR. The sample shows approximately 1.5 million clones, around 98% of them seen only once. Of note for this clone: The antigen is unknown.

Germline loops: CDR1 MDHEN, CDR2 SYDVKM. CDR3 length equals 17 residues. V lost 7 bases, J lost 1 base, and 22 bases lay in between. Material for sequencing was naive CD4+ T cells sorted from blood. Indicated subset: CD45RA+ positively selected. The V and J genes are TRBV28 and TRBJ1-1; no clear D gene. The clonotype originates from a man younger than 45 in good health. For the CDR3, the DNA is TGTGCCAGCACCTTGGTTTTAGGCAGAAGCTGGAACACTGAAGCTTTCTTT. Its protein product is CASTLVLGRSWNTEAFF.